This TCR beta chain emerged from a study of T cells in localized non-small cell lung cancer. The CDR3 has 13 amino acids. Trimming left V 3 bases short and J 3 bases short, with 9 bases between. Germline V gene sequence: CDR1 SGHAT, CDR2 FQNNGV. Study conclusions and caveats: Clonality of T cells reached its maximum in uninvolved adjacent lung, surpassing tumor. A median of 57 of the top 100 tumor clones appeared in adjacent lung, which was paired and uninvolved. Patients showing higher blood T cell density tended to see longer overall survival.

Sequencing used immunoSEQ multiplex PCR; TCRdb keeps in-frame clones, though not all of them. The table lists tens of thousands of clones, about nine tenths of them singletons. Worth noting for this clone: As yet, its antigen is unknown.

Material: peripheral blood, obtained before any cancer treatment. This chain joins TRBV11-2 and TRBJ2-7, with D perhaps matching TRBD2 (6 bases). The sequence was obtained from a man aged 40 to 75 with stage I lung adenocarcinoma. The CDR3 DNA sequence: TGTGCCAGCAGCTTGGGACTTCGCTACGAGCAGTACTTC. It is translated as CASSLGLRYEQYF.